One sample yielded the 13 T cell receptor beta chains listed below, sequenced in a study of blood T cell repertoires in COVID-19. Profiled with immunoSEQ multiplex PCR; TCRdb holds only in-frame clones, not every one. The table has around 300,000 clones, 89% seen once; the top ten hold less than 2%. Sequences were obtained from PBMCs or T cells enriched from blood (not recorded which). The receptor source for this set is a woman aged 55-75 years who had recovered from COVID-19.

The chain links TRBV25-1 to TRBJ1-1, with TRBD1 matching over 7 bases. Trimming at V came to 7 bases and at J to 0 bases, leaving 2 bases not matched to a gene. The CDR3 length is 13 residues. Germline-derived CDR1 and CDR2 are MGHDK and SYGVNS. For the CDR3, the DNA is TGTGCCAGCAAGGACAGGATGAACACTGAAGCTTTCTTT. This codes for CASKDRMNTEAFF.

This clone was detected only once. The chain uses TRBV11-3 and TRBJ1-3, with 9 bases that match TRBD1. The CDR3 has 14 residues. The ends lost 5 bases at V and 4 bases at J; junction bases unmatched: 3. Germline-derived CDR1 and CDR2 are SGHNT and YENEEA. The CDR3 sequence: CASSRGTGGNTIYF. The CDR3 nucleotides are TGTGCCAGCAGCCGCGGGACAGGGGGAAACACCATATATTTT.

CDR3 sequence: CATSPGTLNTEAFF. The CDR3 bases are TGTGCCACCAGCCCCGGGACACTGAACACTGAAGCTTTCTTT. V is TRBV15 and J is TRBJ1-1; weak D call: TRBD1 (6 bases). CDR1 and CDR2 (germline): LNHNV, YYDKDF (reference sequence). This CDR3 is built from 14 residues. V gave up 5 bases and J gave up 0 bases, with 10 bases separating them.

V usage is TRBV9 and J usage is TRBJ2-1; weak D call: TRBD2 (5 bases). This CDR3 has 14 residues. Germline CDR1 and CDR2: SGDLS and YYNGEE. The V end lost 0 bases, the J end lost 5 bases, and 9 bases lay between the germline ends. CDR3 sequence reads: CASSVGGSHNEQFF. As DNA, the CDR3 is TGTGCCAGCAGCGTAGGAGGGAGTCACAATGAGCAGTTCTTC.

The gene calls are TRBV2 and TRBJ1-1, with D unresolved. Germline CDR1 and CDR2: SNHLY and FYNNEI. The CDR3 is 13 residues long. Trimming removed 3 bases at V and 3 bases at J, with 8 bases between. The CDR3 loop reads CASSDRRDTEAFF. The CDR3 nucleotides read TGTGCCAGCAGTGATAGGAGGGACACTGAAGCTTTCTTT.

The chain is built from TRBV3-1 (or the pseudogene TRBV3-2) and TRBJ2-1, with 9 bases lining up with TRBD2. V was clipped by 8 bases and J by 10 bases; unmatched bases: 12. The germline V gene encodes CDR1 LGHDT and CDR2 YNNKEL (reference sequence). The CDR3 loop spans 14 amino acids. This CDR3 is CASSMGREGREQFF. CDR3 bases: TGTGCCAGCTCGATGGGGCGGGAGGGCCGAGAGCAGTTCTTC.

J is TRBJ2-7 and V is TRBV27; a weak D match, TRBD2 (6 bases). The CDR3 spans 16 residues. Per the germline V gene, CDR1 is MNHEY and CDR2 is SMNVEV (reference sequence). Trimming shortened V by 0 bases and J by 0 bases, and 12 bases separated the two germline ends. The DNA for the CDR3 is TGTGCCAGCAGTTTATCGGCGGGGATGAGCTCCTACGAGCAGTACTTC. It yields the protein CASSLSAGMSSYEQYF.

J is TRBJ2-1 and V is TRBV9; TRBD2 agrees at 9 bases. The germline gives CDR1 SGDLS, CDR2 YYNGEE. The ends lost 0 bases at V and 7 bases at J; junction bases unmatched: 8. This CDR3 is built from 16 residues. CDR3 DNA: TGTGCCAGCAGCGTAGCTTTCAGCGGGGGGCGTAATGAGCAGTTCTTC. Translating it yields CASSVAFSGGRNEQFF.

The V gene is TRBV7-8, the J gene TRBJ2-1, with D perhaps matching TRBD2 (6 bases). The CDR3 extends over 16 amino acids. Germline CDR1 is SGHVS and CDR2 is FQNEAQ. V was cut by 2 bases and J by 3 bases, with 14 bases left in between. The CDR3 sequence: CASSLNLGTLYNEQFF. CDR3 sequence (DNA): TGTGCCAGCAGCTTAAACCTGGGGACTCTCTACAATGAGCAGTTCTTC.

This chain uses TRBV5-4 with TRBJ2-7, with 9 nucleotides matching TRBD1. This CDR3 region has 13 residues. Germline trimming cut 3 bases from V and 4 bases from J; bases unmatched to any gene: 2. Germline CDR1 is SGHNT and CDR2 is YYREEE (reference sequence). The CDR3 protein is CASSSQGAYEQYF. The CDR3 DNA reads as TGTGCCAGCAGCTCACAGGGGGCATACGAGCAGTACTTC.

This chain uses TRBV19 with TRBJ2-7; a weak D match, TRBD2 (7 bases). CDR1 and CDR2 from the germline V gene are LNHDA and SQIVND (reference sequence). CDR3 length: 15 residues. The V end lost 0 bases, the J end lost 3 bases, and 12 bases lay between the germline ends. In DNA, the CDR3 is TGTGCCAGTAGTATAGATACGGGGGGCCACTACGAGCAGTACTTC. Translation gives CASSIDTGGHYEQYF.

The V call is TRBV29-1, the J call TRBJ2-1, with D perhaps matching TRBD2 (6 bases). The V end lost 7 bases, the J end lost 6 bases, and 22 bases lay between the germline ends. Per germline, CDR1 SQVTM and CDR2 ANQGSEA. The CDR3 runs to 15 residues. The CDR3 DNA is TGCAGCGCAACCCCTCGGGAGTGGACGGCCAATGAGCAGTTCTTC. Translated, it gives CSATPREWTANEQFF.

V gene TRBV30 combines with J gene TRBJ2-5; 10 bases map to TRBD2. The CDR3 loop spans 20 amino acids. CDR1 GTSNPN and CDR2 SVGIG come from the germline V gene (reference sequence). Losses at the gene ends were 1 base for V and 2 bases for J; bases not matched to a gene: 19. For the CDR3, the DNA is TGTGCCTGGAGTGGGGAAATGAGCGGGAGGGAGAAGGTGGCACAAGAGACCCAGTACTTC. This codes for CAWSGEMSGREKVAQETQYF.